This is a list of T cell receptor beta chains from one sample in a study of shared clonotypes between healthy human individuals. Here immunoSEQ multiplex PCR was the method, and the copy in TCRdb shows in-frame clones only, minus some. Here the sample spans some 2 million clones, roughly 95% being singletons. The specimen was naive CD4+ T cells sorted from blood. The origin of the receptors is a man between 18 and 29 years old in good health. The CDR3 runs from the conserved cysteine through the conserved F or W.

j_call | v_call | cdr3_aa
TRBJ1-2 | TRBV9 | CASSSGHPDLSYGYTF
TRBJ1-6 | TRBV6-6 | CASSYSGPRNSPLHF
TRBJ2-5 | TRBV12-5 | CASGLAGSETQYF
TRBJ2-7 | TRBV25-1 | CASSDRDRGYEQYF
TRBJ1-2 | TRBV29-1 | CSVEIGPPRRYTF
TRBJ1-5 | TRBV11-2 | CASSLGTEAHQPQHF
TRBJ2-2 | TRBV6-5 | CASSYLGLNAGELFF
TRBJ1-1 | TRBV6-1 | CASSAMNTEAFF
TRBJ1-2 | TRBV7-2 | CASSPSGAGNYGYTF
TRBJ1-1 | TRBV18 | CASSPTRGKGNTEAFF
TRBJ2-7 | TRBV10-3 | CAISEAGDRGSYEQYF
TRBJ2-2 | TRBV18 | CASSPSPQTRELFF
TRBJ2-7 | TRBV5-1 | CASSLGTGGRYEQYF
TRBJ1-5 | TRBV6-1 | CASSEDLRGYSNQPQHF
TRBJ2-5 | TRBV5-1 | CASTSAGGREETQYF
TRBJ2-7 | TRBV10-3 | CAISDTGALFSYEQYF
TRBJ2-7 | TRBV28 | CASRKSSGTYEQYF
TRBJ2-2 | TRBV19 | CASRWDRPGELFF
TRBJ2-5 | TRBV7-9 | CASSFYRDQETQYF
TRBJ1-6 | TRBV28 | CASSKPRGGSGGSSPLHF
TRBJ1-1 | TRBV18 | CASSPRGGDTEAFF
TRBJ1-2 | TRBV6-1 | CASSAYGGTNYGYTF
TRBJ2-4 | TRBV7-8 | CASSLAAPGKNIQYF
TRBJ2-5 | TRBV29-1 | CSARQGKQETQYF
TRBJ2-1 | TRBV11-3 | CASSAGTSGGDNEQFF
TRBJ2-7 | TRBV19 | CASRATSGRNEQYF
TRBJ1-6 | TRBV6-1 | CASSDSSSYNSPLHF
TRBJ1-3 | TRBV29-1 | CSVEDSGNTIYF
TRBJ2-7 | TRBV7-2 | CASSSSFLSEQYF
TRBJ2-1 | TRBV29-1 | CSVVRQGNYNEQFF
TRBJ1-1 | TRBV5-6 | CASSLDGRGRTEAFF
TRBJ1-4 | TRBV7-9 | CASSFTGPNEKLFF
TRBJ1-1 | TRBV6-1 | CASSESAGWTEAFF
TRBJ2-3 | TRBV10-2 | CATLAALSTDTQYF
TRBJ2-4 | TRBV2 | CASTQDSKNIQYF
TRBJ1-2 | TRBV9 | CASSVALQGYGYTF
TRBJ1-1 | TRBV18 | CASSLRTGNTEAFF
TRBJ2-1 | TRBV5-4 | CASSSTSGSYNEQFF
TRBJ2-2 | TRBV5-6 | CASSPLRGYGTGELFF
TRBJ2-7 | TRBV18 | CASSPGRVTGEQYF
TRBJ1-1 | TRBV15 | CATSRVWMTEAFF
TRBJ1-3 | TRBV25-1 | CASSASRVGSGNTIYF
TRBJ2-5 | TRBV7-9 | CASSLVQGQQETQYF
TRBJ1-3 | TRBV5-4 | CASSLTGTGGNTIYF
TRBJ1-2 | TRBV6-5 | CASSSGAKGYTF
TRBJ2-3 | TRBV30 | CAWIGEDTQYF
TRBJ1-2 | TRBV6-5 | CASSRLGQGGMGYTF
TRBJ2-1 | TRBV29-1 | CSVELTRGNEQFF
TRBJ1-1 | TRBV6-5 | CASSRGEGAEAFF
TRBJ1-3 | TRBV5-1 | CASSLGQHSGNTIYF
TRBJ2-7 | TRBV15 | CATSRDLAGTASYEQYF
TRBJ1-1 | TRBV10-3 | CAISDTMNTEAFF
TRBJ2-7 | TRBV7-9 | CASSSPGGGATSYEQYF
TRBJ1-2 | TRBV11-2 | CASSPDRAYGYTF